This T cell receptor (beta chain) was sequenced in a study of cytomegalovirus exposure and HLA in healthy donors. CDR1 and CDR2 (germline): SNHLY, FYNNEI. Trimming took off 5 bases at V and 6 bases at J, with 13 bases between the two ends. The CDR3 consists of 13 residues. Generated by immunoSEQ multiplex PCR, the TCRdb table keeps only in-frame clones and is missing some. The table lists 250,000 to 400,000 clones, approximately 85% of them singletons. Separate from the roughly 670-subject first cohort, the roughly 120-subject validation cohort was the one that the donors belonged to. As to this clone: Its antigen is not known.

Regarding the study as a whole: Among TCR beta chains, those listed as cytomegalovirus-associated numbered over 150. Per published reports, the classifier diagnosed cytomegalovirus status with high specificity and sensitivity.

Material: PBMCs. This clonotype was sampled from a man under 40 in good health and CMV-seronegative. The chain employs TRBV2 and TRBJ1-1; tentatively, D is TRBD1 (5 bases). CDR3 protein: CASSSEGWAEAFF. CDR3 DNA: TGTGCCAGCAGTTCGGAGGGGTGGGCTGAAGCTTTCTTT. Full variable domain (outside the CDR3, taken from reference TRBV2 and TRBJ1-1): EPEVTQTPSHQVTQMGQEVILRCVPISNHLYFYWYRQILGQKVEFLVSFYNNEISEKSEIFDDQFSVERPDGSNFTLKIRSTKLEDSAMYFCASSSEGWAEAFFGQGTRLTVV.